These 25 T cell receptor beta chains came from one sample sequenced in a study of blood T cell repertoires in COVID-19. The data were produced by immunoSEQ multiplex PCR, yet TCRdb's version contains in-frame clones alone and is incomplete. This table holds 35,000 to 45,000 clones, about 80% found once. Input material: peripheral blood. These receptors all stem from a human donor in a cohort sampled during active COVID-19.

The chain recombines TRBV5-1 with TRBJ1-4, with 10 bases identical to TRBD1. The CDR3 sequence is 14 residues long. Germline CDR1 reads SGHRS; CDR2 reads YFSETQ. The junction had 5 bases not matched to a gene; V was cut back by 4 bases and J by 8 bases. CDR3 amino acids: CASSPGQGREKLFF. CDR3 coding DNA: TGCGCCAGCAGCCCGGGACAGGGGAGGGAAAAACTGTTTTTT.

The rearrangement links TRBV19 to TRBJ2-1; tentative D call: TRBD2 (6 bases). Trimming removed 3 bases at V and 4 bases at J, with 13 bases between. CDR1 LNHDA and CDR2 SQIVND come from the germline V gene (reference sequence). The CDR3 consists of 15 residues. CDR3 residues: CASSIGGYEYNEQFF. The CDR3 bases are TGTGCCAGTAGTATCGGGGGATATGAATACAATGAGCAGTTCTTC.

This clone was detected once. The V gene is TRBV4-2, the J gene TRBJ2-1; tentative D call: TRBD1 (6 bases). The V end was cut by 1 base, the J end by 8 bases, with 9 bases between. Germline loops: CDR1 LGHNA, CDR2 YNFKEQ. The CDR3 loop spans 13 amino acids. The CDR3 loop reads CASSQGQVDEQFF. DNA of the CDR3: TGTGCCAGCAGCCAAGGACAGGTAGATGAGCAGTTCTTC.

This sequence joins TRBV6-5 and TRBJ2-7; 9 bases fit TRBD1. V was pared by 2 bases and J by 4 bases, with 6 bases of the junction left unmatched. Germline CDR1 MNHEY, CDR2 SVGAGI. The CDR3 runs 15 residues. The CDR3 nucleotides are TGTGCCAGCAGTTACGGGGCGACAGGGGGTTACGAGCAGTACTTC. Protein sequence: CASSYGATGGYEQYF.

This chain uses TRBV28 with TRBJ2-7; unclear D gene. This CDR3 has 15 amino acids. CDR1 is MDHEN, CDR2 SYDVKM, per germline. V was clipped by 3 bases and J by 5 bases, with 17 bases between them. This chain's CDR3 is CASSFPFPGFDEQYF. DNA of the CDR3: TGTGCCAGCAGTTTCCCCTTTCCTGGCTTCGACGAGCAGTACTTC.

This chain links TRBV29-1 with TRBJ2-5, with 10 nucleotides matching TRBD1. The CDR3 loop spans 14 amino acids. The germline CDR1 and CDR2 sequences are SQVTM and ANQGSEA. J was trimmed by 4 bases and V by 6 bases; bases with no gene match: 8. The CDR3 region has the DNA TGCAGCGTGGCGACAGGGGGCAGGGGAGAGACCCAGTACTTC. Residues: CSVATGGRGETQYF.

This clone was seen just once. The V gene is TRBV21-1, the J gene TRBJ2-7; the table's D call, TRBD2, has no DNA check behind it. TRBV21-1 is annotated as a pseudogene. The CDR3 totals 15 residues. The CDR3 nucleotides read TGTGCCAGCAGCAAAAGGGGACGGGGGGAGGACGAGCAGTACTTC. Translated: CASSKRGRGEDEQYF.

In this sample, this clone turned up once. This chain connects TRBV19 to TRBJ2-7; unclear D gene. CDR3 length equals 15 residues. Germline CDR1 is LNHDA and CDR2 is SQIVND (reference sequence). Trimming pared 7 bases from V and 0 bases from J, leaving 16 bases between. The CDR3 DNA follows: TGTGCCAGTACCGTAGGATCACAGAGCTCCTACGAGCAGTACTTC. It translates to CASTVGSQSSYEQYF.

The chain uses TRBV11-2 and TRBJ2-3; 7 nucleotides line up with TRBD2. This CDR3 is built from 15 residues. Germline V gives CDR1 SGHAT, CDR2 FQNNGV. V shed 5 bases and J 2 bases; nucleotides not matched to a gene: 7. The CDR3 nucleotides are TGTGCCAGCAGCGAGTTGGGGGGGAACACAGATACGCAGTATTTT. Its protein is CASSELGGNTDTQYF.

The chain links TRBV30 to TRBJ2-1; 13 nucleotides line up with TRBD2. Germline V gives CDR1 GTSNPN, CDR2 SVGIG (reference sequence). This CDR3 has 15 amino acids. The trim removed 1 base at V and 6 bases at J, leaving 3 bases unmatched. The chain's CDR3 is CAWSAGLAGVNEQFF. As DNA, the CDR3 is TGTGCCTGGAGTGCCGGACTAGCGGGAGTCAATGAGCAGTTCTTC.

The chain couples TRBV5-1 to TRBJ2-2, with a possible D match to TRBD1 (6 bases). Germline loops: CDR1 SGHRS, CDR2 YFSETQ. Trimming pared 6 bases from V and 0 bases from J, leaving 9 bases between. This CDR3 has 14 residues. CDR3: CASIGQSNTGELFF. CDR3 DNA: TGCGCCAGCATAGGACAGTCGAACACCGGGGAGCTGTTTTTT.

This chain joins TRBV10-3 and TRBJ2-7, with 8 bases matching TRBD2. CDR1 is ENHRY, CDR2 SYGVKD, per germline. The CDR3 extends over 12 amino acids. J lost 1 base, V lost 9 bases, and 2 bases had no gene match. The CDR3 here is CAITSGSYEQYF. In nucleotides, the CDR3 is TGTGCCATTACTAGCGGTTCCTACGAGCAGTACTTC.

In nucleotides, the CDR3 is TGTGCCAGCAGGTCCTCACAGGGGTTTCCCCTTTCCTACGAGCAGTACTTC. This sequence encodes CASRSSQGFPLSYEQYF. The J gene is TRBJ2-7, the V gene TRBV13, with TRBD1 identical over 7 bases. This CDR3 region has 17 residues. V shed 6 bases, J shed 1 base, and the junction held 15 bases outside the gene matches. Per the germline V gene, CDR1 is PRHDT and CDR2 is FYEKMQ (reference sequence).

The V and J genes are TRBV7-9 and TRBJ2-1; the D is unclear. This CDR3 has 11 amino acids. V shed 1 base and J shed 14 bases, with 9 bases lying between them. Germline CDR1 reads SEHNR; CDR2 reads FQNEAQ (reference sequence). The chain's CDR3 is CASSLGLAEFF. The CDR3 DNA follows: TGTGCCAGCAGCTTAGGCTTGGCGGAGTTCTTC.

This chain joins TRBV4-2 and TRBJ1-1, with unresolved D. The V gene's germline CDR1 is LGHNA and CDR2 YNFKEQ. There are 15 residues in the CDR3. Deletions cut 0 bases from V and 1 base from J, with 9 bases between. CDR3 bases: TGTGCCAGCAGCCAAGATAAAGCCGCGAACACTGAAGCTTTCTTT. Translated, it gives CASSQDKAANTEAFF.

This chain uses TRBV4-1 with TRBJ2-4, with 10 bases that match TRBD1. Germline assignment: CDR1 MGHRA and CDR2 YSYEKL. Trimming took 2 bases from V and 6 from J; bases not matched to a gene: 4. CDR3 length equals 15 residues. The CDR3 coding sequence is TGCGCCAGCAGCCAATTGACAGGGGGCATAAACATTCAGTACTTC. This sequence encodes CASSQLTGGINIQYF.

The J gene is TRBJ1-1, the V gene TRBV24-1; 9 nucleotides agree with TRBD1. The CDR3 length is 14 residues. Germline-derived CDR1 and CDR2 are KGHDR and SFDVKD. The V gene end was trimmed by 7 bases and the J gene end by 3 bases; junction bases not matched to a gene: 5. Here the CDR3 reads CATRRQGGDTEAFF. Written as DNA, the CDR3 is TGTGCCACCAGAAGACAGGGGGGGGACACTGAAGCTTTCTTT.

The V call is TRBV19, the J call TRBJ2-2; 8 nucleotides match TRBD1. CDR1 is LNHDA, CDR2 SQIVND, per germline (reference sequence). CDR3 length equals 15 residues. V shed 4 bases, J shed 7 bases, and the junction held 8 bases outside the gene matches. The CDR3 DNA is TGTGCCAGTAGTACCGACAGGGGACGGAGCGGGGAGCTGTTTTTT. Protein: CASSTDRGRSGELFF. Full variable domain (rest looked up from reference TRBV19 and TRBJ2-2): DGGITQSPKYLFRKEGQNVTLSCEQNLNHDAMYWYRQDPGQGLRLIYYSQIVNDFQKGDIAEGYSVSREKKESFPLTVTSAQKNPTAFYLCASSTDRGRSGELFFGEGSRLTVL.

Only one count was recorded for this clone. The chain recombines TRBV19 with TRBJ1-2; the D gene is possibly TRBD1 (6 bases). The V gene's germline CDR1 is LNHDA and CDR2 SQIVND (reference sequence). The CDR3 loop spans 14 amino acids. V shed 4 bases and J shed 4 bases, with 13 bases lying between them. CDR3 in amino acids: CASSKGTTGYGYTF. The CDR3, as DNA: TGTGCCAGTAGTAAGGGAACGACAGGCTATGGCTACACCTTC.

The chain joins TRBV24-1 to TRBJ1-2, with D tentatively TRBD1 (5 bases). From germline, CDR1 is KGHDR and CDR2 SFDVKD. The V end was cut by 5 bases, the J end by 4 bases, with 10 bases between. This CDR3 comprises 13 residues. The CDR3 sequence: CATSVGRGYGYTF. The CDR3 coding sequence is TGTGCCACCAGTGTGGGGAGGGGCTATGGCTACACCTTC.

Comments on this clone: The sample contains more than one DNA sequence encoding this CDR3. The V gene is TRBV5-1, the J gene TRBJ2-3, with D maybe TRBD1 (6 bases). The CDR3 is 15 residues long. Germline CDR1 and CDR2: SGHRS and YFSETQ. Trimming pared 0 bases from V and 0 bases from J, leaving 8 bases between. CDR3 DNA: TGCGCCAGCAGCTTGGACAGGGCTAGCACAGATACGCAGTATTTT. It translates to CASSLDRASTDTQYF.

This clone was seen a single time. The rearrangement uses TRBV18 and TRBJ1-2; 8 bases align to TRBD1. J lost 2 bases, V lost 3 bases, and 5 bases had no gene match. The CDR3 has 15 residues. Germline V CDR1 and CDR2: KGHSH, LQKENI. For the CDR3, the DNA is TGTGCCAGCTCACCCCCGGGACAGGACAACTATGGCTACACCTTC. Encoded protein: CASSPPGQDNYGYTF.

The chain joins TRBV9 to TRBJ2-7; 8 nucleotides agree with TRBD1. Germline loops: CDR1 SGDLS, CDR2 YYNGEE. This CDR3 has 15 residues. Trimming took 4 bases from V and 2 from J; bases not matched to a gene: 8. CDR3 sequence: CASSLRGQGAYEQYF. The CDR3 region has the DNA TGTGCCAGCAGCCTACGCGGACAGGGAGCCTACGAGCAGTACTTC.

This chain uses TRBV6-4 with TRBJ2-3; no clear D. Between the trimmed V and J ends, which lost 0 bases and 0 bases, there was a span of 7 bases. There are 15 residues in the CDR3. Germline V gene lookup returns CDR1 MRHNA and CDR2 SNTAGT. In DNA form, the CDR3 reads TGTGCCAGCAGTGACTCCGCGGATAGCACAGATACGCAGTATTTT. Protein sequence: CASSDSADSTDTQYF.

CDR3 nucleotides: TGTGCCAGCAGCTTATCAGGGGGCCTCTATGGCTACACCTTC. Encoded protein: CASSLSGGLYGYTF. The rearrangement links TRBV13 to TRBJ1-2, with 8 bases lining up with TRBD1. Losses at the gene ends were 2 bases for V and 4 bases for J; bases not matched to a gene: 3. Germline V gives CDR1 PRHDT, CDR2 FYEKMQ (reference sequence). CDR3 size: 14 residues.